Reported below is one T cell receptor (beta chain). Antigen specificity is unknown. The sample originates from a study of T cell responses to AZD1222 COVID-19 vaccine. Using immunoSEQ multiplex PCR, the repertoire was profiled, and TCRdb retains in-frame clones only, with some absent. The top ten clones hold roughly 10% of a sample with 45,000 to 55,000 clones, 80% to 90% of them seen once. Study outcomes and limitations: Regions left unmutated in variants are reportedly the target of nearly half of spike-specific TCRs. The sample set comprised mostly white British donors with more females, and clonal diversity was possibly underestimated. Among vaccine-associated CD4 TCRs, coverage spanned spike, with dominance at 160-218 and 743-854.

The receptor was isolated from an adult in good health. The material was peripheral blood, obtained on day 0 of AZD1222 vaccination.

CDR3 coding DNA: TGTGCCAGCAAAAAGGACAGTAACTATGGCTACACCTTC. Protein: CASKKDSNYGYTF. The chain couples TRBV5-4 to TRBJ1-2; D perhaps matches TRBD1 (6 bases). This CDR3 has 13 amino acids. V gave up 6 bases and J gave up 1 base, with 10 bases separating them. CDR1 is SGHNT, CDR2 YYREEE, per germline (reference sequence).